Shown below are 7 T cell receptor beta chains from a single sample sequenced in a study of cytomegalovirus exposure and HLA in healthy donors. PCR used 60 Vbeta primers and 13 Jbeta primers. Here immunoSEQ multiplex PCR was the method, and the copy in TCRdb shows in-frame clones only, minus some. The sample totals 70,000 or so clones. Input material: PBMCs. Receptors were obtained from a man in his forties in good health and CMV-seronegative.

V gene TRBV5-6 combines with J gene TRBJ2-7; D is possibly TRBD2 (5 bases). This CDR3 is 15 amino acids long. CDR1 and CDR2 (germline): SGHDT, YYEEEE. The V gene lost 2 bases and the J gene lost 2 bases, with 14 bases spanning the gap. The CDR3 loop reads CASSFGVQIAYEQYF. DNA of the CDR3: TGTGCCAGCAGCTTCGGGGTTCAAATAGCCTACGAGCAGTACTTC.

V is TRBV18 and J is TRBJ2-7, with TRBD1 matching 10 bases. V trimming: 4 bases; J trimming: 4 bases; junction bases outside the gene matches: 10. This CDR3 spans 16 amino acids. The V gene's germline CDR1 is KGHSH and CDR2 LQKENI. CDR3 region: CASSQKSGQGRYEQYF. Here the CDR3 DNA reads TGTGCCAGCTCACAGAAATCGGGACAGGGGAGGTACGAGCAGTACTTC.

V and J are TRBV6-4 and TRBJ1-1, with D perhaps matching TRBD1 (6 bases). The germline CDR1 and CDR2 sequences are MRHNA and SNTAGT. The V end lost 6 bases, the J end lost 5 bases, and 16 bases lay between the germline ends. The CDR3 consists of 14 residues. CDR3 bases: TGTGCCAGCAGCGTGGACAGTGACTATACTGAAGCTTTCTTT. Its protein product is CASSVDSDYTEAFF.

The chain employs TRBV14 and TRBJ2-1, with D possibly matching TRBD1 (5 bases). CDR1 and CDR2 (germline): SGHDN, FVKESK. The CDR3 spans 15 residues. Between the trimmed V and J ends, which lost 0 bases and 6 bases, there was a span of 12 bases. CDR3 residues: CASSQDWGRSNEQFF. CDR3 DNA sequence: TGTGCCAGCAGCCAAGATTGGGGCAGATCCAATGAGCAGTTCTTC.

The chain uses TRBV7-8 and TRBJ1-3; D is perhaps TRBD1 (5 bases). The V end lost 0 bases, the J end lost 7 bases, and 13 bases lay between the germline ends. Germline V gene lookup returns CDR1 SGHVS and CDR2 FQNEAQ. This CDR3 region has 15 residues. CDR3 protein: CASSLAPGPGNTIYF. The DNA for the CDR3 is TGTGCCAGCAGCTTAGCCCCCGGACCAGGGAACACCATATATTTT.

CDR3 protein: CASSLALRGRGEKLFF. The CDR3 bases are TGTGCCAGCAGCTTAGCGCTTAGGGGGCGAGGTGAAAAACTGTTTTTT. This rearrangement joins TRBV7-9 to TRBJ1-4, with 7 bases lining up with TRBD1. Trimming removed 0 bases from V and 7 bases from J; junction bases left unmatched: 8. CDR1 is SEHNR and CDR2 is FQNEAQ in the germline V gene (reference sequence). This CDR3 spans 16 amino acids.

The CDR3 DNA reads TGTGCCTGGAGTGCGGGGACTTCTGGGGAAAAACTGTTTTTT. It is translated as CAWSAGTSGEKLFF. This sequence joins TRBV30 and TRBJ1-4; D may be TRBD1 (5 bases). The CDR3 loop spans 14 amino acids. Trimming took 1 base from V and 8 from J, leaving 14 bases between them. Germline CDR1 and CDR2: GTSNPN and SVGIG (reference sequence). Based on the CDR3 plus reference TRBV30 and TRBJ1-4, the full variable domain is SQTIHQWPATLVQPVGSPLSLECTVEGTSNPNLYWYRQAAGRGLQLLFYSVGIGQISSEVPQNLSASRPQDRQFILSSKKLLLSDSGFYLCAWSAGTSGEKLFFGSGTQLSVL.